This T cell receptor beta chain was recorded in a study of T cells in Graves' hyperthyroidism and ophthalmopathy. This clonotype showed up just a few times. Its antigen remains unknown. Study-wide findings and caveats: Researchers report that a 13 V-J model separated ophthalmopathy from stable hyperthyroidism.

Unmatched junction bases numbered 7, after V lost 6 bases and J lost 4 bases. This CDR3 region has 16 residues. RNA transcripts served as the template for amplifying TCR beta CDR3 regions. Initially, a first-round RT-PCR of the TCR CDR3 employed the HTBI primer set. TCRdb re-analysed the multiplex PCR reads in MiXCR, keeping a single row per CDR3 protein. Seen here are approximately 530,000 distinct CDR3 sequences, 20% observed once, and the top ten hold roughly 50%. The sequenced sample was blood. The source of this sequence is a man between 35 and 55 years old with Graves' ophthalmopathy. The rearrangement uses TRBV12-3 or TRBV12-4 and TRBJ2-6; 9 nucleotides line up with TRBD1. Here the CDR3 reads CASSLGQGSGANVLTF. CDR3 bases: TGTGCCAGCAGCCTCGGACAGGGGTCCGGGGCCAACGTCCTGACTTTC.